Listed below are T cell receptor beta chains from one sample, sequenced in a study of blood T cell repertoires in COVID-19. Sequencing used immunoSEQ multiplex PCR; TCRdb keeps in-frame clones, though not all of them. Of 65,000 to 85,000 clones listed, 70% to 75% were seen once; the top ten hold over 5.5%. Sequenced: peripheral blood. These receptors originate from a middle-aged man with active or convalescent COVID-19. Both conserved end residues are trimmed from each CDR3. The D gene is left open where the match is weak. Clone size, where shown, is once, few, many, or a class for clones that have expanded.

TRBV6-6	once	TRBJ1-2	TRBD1	ASSHGQGNYGYT
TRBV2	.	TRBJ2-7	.	ASSGNSGSKHLAPYEQY
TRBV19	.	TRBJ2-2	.	ASSIAPLAGELF
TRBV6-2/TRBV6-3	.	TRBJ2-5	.	ASSLLNVKTQY
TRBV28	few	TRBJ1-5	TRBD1	ASSLRTGARQPQH
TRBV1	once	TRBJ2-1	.	TSSQEGIAGGRYNEQF
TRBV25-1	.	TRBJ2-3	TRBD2	ASSGPTASGADTQY
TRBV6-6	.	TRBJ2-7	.	ASSYGGRNYEQY
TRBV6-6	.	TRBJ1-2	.	ASSYQGPDYGYT
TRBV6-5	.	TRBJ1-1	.	ASSYATWAGNTEAF
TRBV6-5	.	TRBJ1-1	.	ASTLTPNTEAF
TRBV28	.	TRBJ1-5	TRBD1	ASSLNRGRGPKQPQH
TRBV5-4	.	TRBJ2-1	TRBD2	ASSLDLAGGGEQF
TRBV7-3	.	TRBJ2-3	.	ASSLTGTDTQY
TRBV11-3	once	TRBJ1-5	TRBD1	ASSLDCSGGQPQH
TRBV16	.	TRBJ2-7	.	ASSPPGPYEQY
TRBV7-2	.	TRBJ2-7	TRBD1	ASSPTTGGSYEQY
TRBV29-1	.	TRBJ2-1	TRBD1	SVAGTGESNEQF
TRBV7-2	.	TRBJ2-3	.	ASTDVLGGDTQY
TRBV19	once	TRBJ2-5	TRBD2	ASSGGGGAPETQY
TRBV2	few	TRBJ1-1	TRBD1	ATHPDRVRTEAF
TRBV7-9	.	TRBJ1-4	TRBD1	ASSPGQGIEKLF
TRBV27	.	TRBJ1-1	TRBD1	ASSIKSGQGDTEAF
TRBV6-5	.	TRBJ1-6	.	ASSYTLGSDSPLH
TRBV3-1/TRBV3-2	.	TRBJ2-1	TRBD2	ASSQEWEGYNEQF
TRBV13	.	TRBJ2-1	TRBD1	ASSSDRVLSF
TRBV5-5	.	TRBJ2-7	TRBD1	ASRPGTAIYEQY
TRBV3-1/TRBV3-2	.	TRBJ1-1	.	ASSQDRALNTEAF
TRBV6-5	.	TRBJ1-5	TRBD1	ASSTDRVNGPQH
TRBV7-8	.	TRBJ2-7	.	ASSLGSGLHYEQY
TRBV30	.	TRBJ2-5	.	AWSVLVQETQY
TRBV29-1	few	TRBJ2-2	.	SVAGDSFTGELF
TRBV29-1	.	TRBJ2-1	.	SVGLSSYNEQF
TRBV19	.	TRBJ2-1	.	ASSITASNEQF
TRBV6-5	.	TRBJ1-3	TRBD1	ARGDRGPGNTIY
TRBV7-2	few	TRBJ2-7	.	ASSLTHRTSYEQY
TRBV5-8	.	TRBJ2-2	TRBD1	ASSSRTGWTGELF
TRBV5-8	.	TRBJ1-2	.	ASSLGLPRGYT
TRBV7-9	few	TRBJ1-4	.	ASSRSGGGELF
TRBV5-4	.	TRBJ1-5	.	ASSLAGSNQPQH
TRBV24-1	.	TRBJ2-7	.	ATSMILHRAPPYEQY
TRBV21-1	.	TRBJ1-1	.	ARKDRDPEAF
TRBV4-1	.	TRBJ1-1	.	ASSQDPSLRRMNTEAF